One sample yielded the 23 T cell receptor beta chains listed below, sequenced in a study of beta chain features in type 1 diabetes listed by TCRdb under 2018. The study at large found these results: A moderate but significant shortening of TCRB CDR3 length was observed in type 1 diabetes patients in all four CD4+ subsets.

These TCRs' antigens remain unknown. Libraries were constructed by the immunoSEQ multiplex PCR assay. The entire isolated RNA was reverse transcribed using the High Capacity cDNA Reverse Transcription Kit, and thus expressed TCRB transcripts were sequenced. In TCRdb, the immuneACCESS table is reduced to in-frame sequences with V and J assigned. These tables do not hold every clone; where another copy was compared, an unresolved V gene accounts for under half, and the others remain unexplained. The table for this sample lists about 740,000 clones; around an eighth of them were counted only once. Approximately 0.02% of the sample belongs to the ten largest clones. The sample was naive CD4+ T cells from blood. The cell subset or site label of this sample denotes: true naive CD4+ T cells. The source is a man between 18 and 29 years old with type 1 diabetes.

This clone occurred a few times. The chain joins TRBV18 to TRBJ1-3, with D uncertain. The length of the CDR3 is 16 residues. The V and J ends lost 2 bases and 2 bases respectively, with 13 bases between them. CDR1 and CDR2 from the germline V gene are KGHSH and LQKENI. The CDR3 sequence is CASSPSPTRAGNTIYF. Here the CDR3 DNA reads TGTGCCAGCTCACCAAGTCCCACCAGAGCTGGAAACACCATATATTTT. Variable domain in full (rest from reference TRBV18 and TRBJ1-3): NAGVMQNPRHLVRRRGQEARLRCSPMKGHSHVYWYRQLPEEGLKFMVYLQKENIIDESGMPKERFSAEFPKEGPSILRIQQVVRGDSAAYFCASSPSPTRAGNTIYFGEGSWLTVV.

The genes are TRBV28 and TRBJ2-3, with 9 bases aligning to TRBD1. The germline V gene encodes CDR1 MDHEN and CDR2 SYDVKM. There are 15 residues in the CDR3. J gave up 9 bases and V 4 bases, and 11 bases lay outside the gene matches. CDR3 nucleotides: TGTGCCAGCAGTTCGAGCTCACAGGGGGCTGGCACGCAGTATTTT. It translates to CASSSSSQGAGTQYF. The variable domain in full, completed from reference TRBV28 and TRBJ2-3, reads DVKVTQSSRYLVKRTGEKVFLECVQDMDHENMFWYRQDPGLGLRLIYFSYDVKMKEKGDIPEGYSVSREKKERFSLILESASTNQTSMYLCASSSSSQGAGTQYFGPGTRLTVL.

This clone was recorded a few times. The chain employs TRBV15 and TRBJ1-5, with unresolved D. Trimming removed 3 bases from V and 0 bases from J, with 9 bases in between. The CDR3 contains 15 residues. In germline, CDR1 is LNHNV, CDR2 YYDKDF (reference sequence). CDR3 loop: CATSSRQNSNQPQHF. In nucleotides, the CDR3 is TGTGCCACCAGCAGTAGACAAAATAGCAATCAGCCCCAGCATTTT.

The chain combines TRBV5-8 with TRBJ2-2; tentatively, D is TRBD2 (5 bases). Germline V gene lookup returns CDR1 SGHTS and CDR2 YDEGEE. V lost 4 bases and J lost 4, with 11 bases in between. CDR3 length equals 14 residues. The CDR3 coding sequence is TGTGCCAGCAGCCCCGGGAACCCCACCGGGGAGCTGTTTTTT. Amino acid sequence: CASSPGNPTGELFF.

The CDR3 here is CASSPRADNEQFF. CDR3 coding DNA: TGTGCCAGCTCACCACGGGCTGATAATGAGCAGTTCTTC. The rearrangement uses TRBV18 and TRBJ2-1, with D uncertain. V shed 1 base and J shed 7 bases, with 8 bases lying between them. This CDR3 spans 13 amino acids. Germline lookup yields CDR1 KGHSH and CDR2 LQKENI. Full variable domain (outside the CDR3, taken from reference TRBV18 and TRBJ2-1): NAGVMQNPRHLVRRRGQEARLRCSPMKGHSHVYWYRQLPEEGLKFMVYLQKENIIDESGMPKERFSAEFPKEGPSILRIQQVVRGDSAAYFCASSPRADNEQFFGPGTRLTVL.

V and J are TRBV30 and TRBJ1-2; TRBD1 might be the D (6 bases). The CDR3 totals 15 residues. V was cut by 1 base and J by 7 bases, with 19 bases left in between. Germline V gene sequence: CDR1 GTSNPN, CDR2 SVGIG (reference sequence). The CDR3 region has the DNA TGTGCCTGGAGTGCCCTCAGGGGACCCCTACTTGGCTACACCTTC. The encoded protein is CAWSALRGPLLGYTF.

CDR3 coding DNA: TGTGCCAGCAGCCAAGCCTACGAGCAGTACTTC. Protein sequence: CASSQAYEQYF. The chain links TRBV4-2 to TRBJ2-7; no reliable D call. Per germline, CDR1 LGHNA and CDR2 YNFKEQ. Trimming removed 1 base at V and 2 bases at J, with 0 bases between. The CDR3 spans 11 residues.

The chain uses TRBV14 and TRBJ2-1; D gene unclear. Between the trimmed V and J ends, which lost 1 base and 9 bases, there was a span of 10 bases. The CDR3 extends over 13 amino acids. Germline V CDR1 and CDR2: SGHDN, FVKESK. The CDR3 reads CASSQVLPAEQFF. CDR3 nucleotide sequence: TGTGCCAGCAGCCAAGTCCTCCCGGCTGAGCAGTTCTTC.

CDR3 DNA: TGTGCCAGCAGTGGACGGGACAGTAACTATGGCTACACCTTC. As protein: CASSGRDSNYGYTF. The rearrangement links TRBV28 to TRBJ1-2; 7 nucleotides match TRBD1. This CDR3 region has 14 residues. Per the germline V gene, CDR1 is MDHEN and CDR2 is SYDVKM. V shed 5 bases and J 1 base; nucleotides not matched to a gene: 4.

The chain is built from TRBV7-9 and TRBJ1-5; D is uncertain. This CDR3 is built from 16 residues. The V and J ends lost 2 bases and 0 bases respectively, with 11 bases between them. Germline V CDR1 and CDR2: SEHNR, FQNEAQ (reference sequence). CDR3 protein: CASSLMSGDSNQPQHF. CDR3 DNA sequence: TGTGCCAGCAGCTTAATGTCAGGTGATAGCAATCAGCCCCAGCATTTT.

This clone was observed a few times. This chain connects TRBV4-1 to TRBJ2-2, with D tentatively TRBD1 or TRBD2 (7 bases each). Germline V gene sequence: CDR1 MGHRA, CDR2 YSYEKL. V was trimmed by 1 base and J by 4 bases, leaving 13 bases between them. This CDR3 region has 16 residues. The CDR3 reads CASSQARGGGTGELFF. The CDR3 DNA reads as TGCGCCAGCAGCCAAGCCAGGGGGGGCGGCACCGGGGAGCTGTTTTTT.

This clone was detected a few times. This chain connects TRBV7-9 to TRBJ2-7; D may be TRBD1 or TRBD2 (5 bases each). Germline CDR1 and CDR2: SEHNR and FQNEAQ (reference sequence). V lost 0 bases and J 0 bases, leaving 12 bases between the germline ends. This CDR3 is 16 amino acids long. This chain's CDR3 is CASSLAGTDGSYEQYF. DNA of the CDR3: TGTGCCAGCAGCTTAGCCGGGACCGACGGCTCCTACGAGCAGTACTTC.

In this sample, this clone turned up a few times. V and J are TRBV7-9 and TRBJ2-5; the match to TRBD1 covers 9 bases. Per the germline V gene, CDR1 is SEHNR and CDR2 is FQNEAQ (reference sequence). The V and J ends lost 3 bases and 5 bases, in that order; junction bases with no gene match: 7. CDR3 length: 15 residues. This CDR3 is CASSFNRGRGETQYF. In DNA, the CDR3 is TGTGCCAGCAGCTTTAACAGGGGGCGCGGCGAGACCCAGTACTTC.

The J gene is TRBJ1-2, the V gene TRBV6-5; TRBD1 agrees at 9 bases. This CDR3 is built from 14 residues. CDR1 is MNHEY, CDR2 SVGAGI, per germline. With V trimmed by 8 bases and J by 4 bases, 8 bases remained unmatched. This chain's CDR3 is CASRSRTGVYGYTF. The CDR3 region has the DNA TGTGCCAGCCGATCCAGGACAGGGGTCTATGGCTACACCTTC.

The chain's CDR3 is CASSLVDRTIGQYF. Written as DNA, the CDR3 is TGTGCCAGCAGCTTAGTCGACAGGACGATCGGGCAGTACTTC. The V call is TRBV7-9, the J call TRBJ2-7; TRBD1 might be the D (6 bases). This CDR3 region has 14 residues. Trimming stripped 1 base from V and 9 bases from J, with 16 bases between. Germline-derived CDR1 and CDR2 are SEHNR and FQNEAQ (reference sequence).

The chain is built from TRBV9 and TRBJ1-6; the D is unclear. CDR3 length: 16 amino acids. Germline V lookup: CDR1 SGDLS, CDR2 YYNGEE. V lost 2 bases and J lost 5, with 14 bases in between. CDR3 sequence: CASSVLDGDDNSPLHF. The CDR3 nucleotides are TGTGCCAGCAGCGTCTTGGACGGGGATGATAATTCACCCCTCCACTTT.

Here the CDR3 DNA reads TGTGCCAGCAGGCAGGGGGTAGCCTACAATGAGCAGTTCTTC. Residues: CASRQGVAYNEQFF. The V and J genes are TRBV27 and TRBJ2-1; 7 positions agree with TRBD1. Trimming removed 6 bases from V and 2 bases from J; junction bases left unmatched: 4. The CDR3 runs 14 residues. Germline CDR1 is MNHEY and CDR2 is SMNVEV (reference sequence).

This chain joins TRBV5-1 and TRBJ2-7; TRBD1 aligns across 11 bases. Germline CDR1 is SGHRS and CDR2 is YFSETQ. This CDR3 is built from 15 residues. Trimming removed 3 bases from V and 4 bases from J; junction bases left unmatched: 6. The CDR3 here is CASSSGQGAVYEQYF. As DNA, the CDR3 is TGCGCCAGCAGCTCCGGACAGGGGGCTGTATACGAGCAGTACTTC.

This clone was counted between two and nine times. Written as DNA, the CDR3 is TGTGCCACCGACAGCCGAATGGGTAAGGCTGAAGCTTTCTTT. Translated, it gives CATDSRMGKAEAFF. The J gene is TRBJ1-1, the V gene TRBV6-6; possibly TRBD1 for D (5 bases). The CDR3 length is 14 residues. Trimming cost V 10 bases and J 6 bases, with 21 bases left between them. Germline values: CDR1 MNHNY, CDR2 SVGAGI (reference sequence).

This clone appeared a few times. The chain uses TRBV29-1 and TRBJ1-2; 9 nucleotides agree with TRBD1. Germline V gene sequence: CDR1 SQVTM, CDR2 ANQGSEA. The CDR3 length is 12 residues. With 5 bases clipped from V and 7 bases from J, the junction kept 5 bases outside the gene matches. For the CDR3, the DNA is TGCAGCGTTAGACGGACAGGGGTTGGCTACACCTTC. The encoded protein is CSVRRTGVGYTF.

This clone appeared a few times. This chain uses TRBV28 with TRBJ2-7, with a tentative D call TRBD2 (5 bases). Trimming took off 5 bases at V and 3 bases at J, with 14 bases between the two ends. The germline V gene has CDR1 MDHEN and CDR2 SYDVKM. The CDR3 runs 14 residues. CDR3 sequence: CASSTTGMGYEQYF. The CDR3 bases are TGTGCCAGCAGTACCACGGGGATGGGCTACGAGCAGTACTTC.

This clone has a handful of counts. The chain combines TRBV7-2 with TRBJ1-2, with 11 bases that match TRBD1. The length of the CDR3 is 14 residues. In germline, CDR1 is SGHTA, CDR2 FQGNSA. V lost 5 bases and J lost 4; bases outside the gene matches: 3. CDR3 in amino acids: CASSGQGASYGYTF. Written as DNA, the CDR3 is TGTGCCAGCAGCGGACAGGGGGCCAGCTATGGCTACACCTTC.

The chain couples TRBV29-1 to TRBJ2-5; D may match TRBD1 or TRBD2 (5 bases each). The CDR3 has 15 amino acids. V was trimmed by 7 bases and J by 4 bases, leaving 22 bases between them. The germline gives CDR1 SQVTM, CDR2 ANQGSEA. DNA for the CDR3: TGCAGCGCCTCTCCGGGACGGACCGGAGGAGAGACCCAGTACTTC. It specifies CSASPGRTGGETQYF.